This TCR beta chain was found in a study of blood T cells in healthy people across ages. The V end lost 2 bases, the J end lost 6 bases, and 9 bases lay between the germline ends. The CDR3 loop spans 13 amino acids. The germline V gene encodes CDR1 MNHEY and CDR2 SVGEGT. Primed by a sample-barcoded 5' primer and a J-beta primer mix, a second PCR proceeded for roughly 7 to 12 cycles. Unique molecular identifiers of 12 random nucleotides labeled each cDNA. MiXCR was run by TCRdb on the 5' RACE reads, yielding one entry per CDR3 protein. Among more than 600,000 distinct CDR3 sequences listed, 20% to 25% were seen once. Donors were systemically healthy Caucasian individuals from Russia aged 6 to 90 years. The sample holds a few counts of this clonotype. Another study also made use of these data, one on T cells of mothers and their children. From that study: Added by the second PCR's M1S primer were sample barcodes and 2-4 random nucleotides. Versus unrelated pairs, overlap was slightly higher in related mother-child pairs, without reaching significance.

Sequenced sample: blood. The V gene is TRBV6-2 or TRBV6-3, the J gene TRBJ2-3; D perhaps matches TRBD2 (5 bases). The clonotype comes from a boy younger than 18 in good health. The CDR3 bases are TGTGCCAGCAGTTACAGTAGCGTCGATACGCAGTATTTT. The encoded protein is CASSYSSVDTQYF.